This is a list of T cell receptor beta chains from one sample in a study of Graves' ophthalmopathy and Graves' hyperthyroidism. Using its own MiXCR run on the multiplex PCR reads, TCRdb lists one record per CDR3 protein. The sample includes some 160,000 distinct CDR3 sequences, just under 40% of them seen just once. Specimen: peripheral blood. These receptor sequences come from a man aged 25-45 years with Graves' ophthalmopathy. Both conserved end residues are part of each CDR3. The D gene is left open where the match is weak. Not every row has a clone size; where given, it reads once, few, many or a size class.

TRBV28,TRBJ2-5,TRBD1,NA,TGTGCCAGCAATTCCGGTTTCAGGGGGAGAGAGACCCAGTACTTC,CASNSGFRGRETQYF
TRBV11-1,TRBJ1-2,NA,NA,TGTGCCAGCAGCTCCCCGAGGGGGGGACTGAGAAACTATGGCTACACCTTC,CASSSPRGGLRNYGYTF
TRBV7-6,TRBJ2-7,TRBD2,many,TGTGCCAGCAGCCCAATAGCGGGCGAGCAGTACTTC,CASSPIAGEQYF
TRBV12-3/TRBV12-4,TRBJ2-5,NA,many,TGTGCCAGCAGTCCCTCGGGCGGGAAGGGAGAAGAGACCCAGTACTTC,CASSPSGGKGEETQYF
TRBV28,TRBJ1-1,NA,many,TGTGCCAGCAGTCCCCACTCTGAAGCTTTCTTT,CASSPHSEAFF
TRBV4-3,TRBJ1-2,NA,many,TGCGCCAGCAGCCAAGATAGGCAGTCAGACTATGGCTACACCTTC,CASSQDRQSDYGYTF
TRBV12-3/TRBV12-4,TRBJ2-4,TRBD2,many,TGTGCCAGCAGTTTAGCGGGGAGGGATCCCAAAAACATTCAGTACTTC,CASSLAGRDPKNIQYF
TRBV12-3/TRBV12-4,TRBJ2-7,NA,NA,TGTGCCAGCAGTTTCCCTGGACGGTATTACGAGCAGTACTTC,CASSFPGRYYEQYF
TRBV28,TRBJ2-7,NA,many,TGTGCCAGCAGTTTGTTAGAGGGTGGAAACTACGAGCAGTACTTC,CASSLLEGGNYEQYF
TRBV20-1,TRBJ2-7,NA,NA,TGCAGTGCCCTACTTTCCTACGAGCAGTACTTC,CSALLSYEQYF
TRBV5-1,TRBJ2-6,NA,few,TGCGCCAGCAGCTTGGAGTCTGGGGCCAACGTCCTGACTTTC,CASSLESGANVLTF